This entry describes one T cell receptor beta chain. What this receptor recognizes is not known. There are no base qualities to consult, and no much larger clone falls within one base. This sample was taken from a study of beta chain features in type 1 diabetes (dated by TCRdb to 2017 to 2018). Broadly, across the study: Patients and healthy donors did not differ in mean age, gender distribution, total cell number or subset yield. A total of roughly 98,000,000 sorted cells were examined across all samples, and a strong correlation was observed between cell number per subset and RNA yield. In the study, TCRB repertoires of sorted circulating CD4+ T cell subsets from recently diagnosed type 1 diabetes patients were compared with those of matched healthy donors. Whereas all 28 donors provided naive and central memory subsets, regulatory and stem cell-like memory subsets were isolated from just 8 patients and roughly 8 healthy donors.

All of the isolated RNA was reverse transcribed with the High Capacity cDNA Reverse Transcription Kit, so expressed TCRB transcripts were sequenced. Naive, central memory and regulatory T cell samples underwent deep immunoSEQ sequencing, averaging around 3.7 million total reads per sample. Sorted cells were lysed in RLT buffer, and RNA was extracted using DNase-treated RNeasy Micro or Mini kits according to cell number. Each cell subset was processed on its own to prevent cross-contamination, while patient and healthy donor samples were processed together. The immunoSEQ multiplex PCR was used to amplify TCRB sequences from cDNA, yielding 87-bp fragments that span the CDR3 region. Sequencing of the amplicons was done on the Illumina HiSeq platform. The paper's data handling went like this. Synthetic template baselines were used to correct PCR bias computationally, reads within Hamming distance 2 were collapsed, and singletons that could not be merged were discarded. By aligning reads against IMGT, V, D and J genes, CDR3 length, and insertions or deletions at six rearrangement sites were assigned. Within each subset, clonotype counts were normalized to sorted cell number, and only after that were true diversity and Gini coefficients computed with the tcR R package. The overlap coefficient, calculated on TCRB nucleotide sequences, was used to quantify repertoire sharing. Out-of-frame TCRB sequences from naive cells were analyzed as a proxy for the pre-selection repertoire. TCRdb retrieved this table from immuneACCESS and kept in-frame rearrangements only. Not all clones are present; in checked studies, unresolved V genes account for under half, and no reason is known for the remainder. V, J and clone size are those of that table, while D and trimming were read from the DNA. The sample table contains 400,000 to 450,000 clones; only one count was recorded for 11% to 15% of them. Of the sample, roughly 0.033% is held by the ten largest clones.

A single peripheral blood draw of about 116 mL on average was collected from each donor into heparinised tubes. Naive, central memory, regulatory and stem cell-like memory CD4+ T cells were sorted on a BD FACSAria II using a panel including CD45RO, CCR7, CD25, CD127, CD95 and CD27. Every sorted population had a purity above 95%. PBMCs were separated immediately by Lymphoprep density gradient centrifugation and were stained directly, without being cultured. To minimize batch effects, samples were stained and sorted in pairs, one healthy donor with one patient per experiment. The germline V gene encodes CDR1 SGHRS and CDR2 YFSETQ. Ends trimmed: V by 4 bases, J by 3 bases; bases unmatched to a gene: 6. From the cysteine through the phenylalanine, the CDR3 covers 14 amino acids. CDR3 DNA only is kept here, 42 bases in frame from base 1. The study at large found these results: At VDJ recombination sites, type 1 diabetes patients had fewer insertions and more deleted nucleotides, which implies abnormalities in thymic rearrangement. PCR may preferentially amplify shorter templates, but because patient and control samples were amplified and corrected together, any resulting skew would affect both groups equally. Because cDNA rather than genomic DNA was sequenced, highly expressing activated cells could have been over-represented, although no difference in activation and CD3 levels was found between groups. Naive, central memory and regulatory TCRB repertoires appeared to be more similar among patients than among healthy donors. In all four CD4+ subsets, TCRB CDR3 length was moderately but significantly shorter in type 1 diabetes patients. Only small numbers of individuals were included in the HLA sub-analyses, which left unresolved whether HLA type had any influence on TCRB rearrangement.

The sequence derives from a young man in good health. Sequences were obtained from naive CD4+ T cells from blood. The cell subset or site label corresponds to: true naive CD4+ T cells. Rearrangement joined TRBV5-1 to TRBJ2-7; 8 bases in the middle match TRBD1. The CDR3 reads as follows: CASSESGQGYEQYF. Here is the DNA: TGCGCCAGCAGCGAGAGCGGACAGGGCTACGAGCAGTACTTC.